The rows below give T cell receptor beta chains drawn from one sample of a study of T cells in Graves' hyperthyroidism and ophthalmopathy. One entry per CDR3 protein, called by TCRdb with MiXCR from the multiplex PCR reads. Of hundreds of thousands of distinct CDR3 sequences in the sample, roughly 14% were seen once. The specimen sequenced was blood. Receptors originate from a woman aged 18-29 years with Graves' hyperthyroidism. Each CDR3 is given with its conserved first and last residue. A D gene is named only where the DNA matches it firmly. Where a row states a size, it is once, few, many or the class of an expanded clone; other rows omit it.

cdr3_aa cdr3_nt j_call clone_size v_call d_call
CASSLTSGGAGYNEQFF TGTGCCAGCAGCTTAACTAGCGGGGGGGCCGGCTACAATGAGCAGTTCTTC TRBJ2-1 many TRBV7-3 TRBD2
CASSLHRAAQPQHF TGTGCCAGCAGCTTACACCGGGCGGCTCAGCCCCAGCATTTT TRBJ1-5 many TRBV7-3 .
CASSGQGRTEAFF TGTGCCAGCTCGGGACAGGGGAGGACTGAAGCTTTCTTT TRBJ1-1 many TRBV18 TRBD1
CASSSYSGVGGYTF TGTGCCAGCAGCTCTTACTCAGGAGTTGGTGGCTACACCTTC TRBJ1-2 . TRBV11-1 .
CSARDGVWSGYTF TGCAGTGCTAGAGATGGGGTCTGGAGCGGCTACACCTTC TRBJ1-2 many TRBV20-1 .
CASSLPRRGGYTF TGTGCCAGCAGCTTGCCCCGGCGGGGGGGCTACACCTTC TRBJ1-2 . TRBV5-6 .
CAISRTSGGRNEQFF TGTGCCATCAGTAGGACTAGCGGGGGAAGGAATGAGCAGTTCTTC TRBJ2-1 many TRBV10-3 TRBD2
CASSHDNHNEQFF TGTGCCAGCAGTCACGACAACCATAATGAGCAGTTCTTC TRBJ2-1 many TRBV6-1 .
CAWRGQGEVEQYF TGTGCCTGGAGGGGACAGGGGGAGGTCGAGCAGTACTTC TRBJ2-7 . TRBV30 TRBD1
CAIREEGTSLRLEQFF TGTGCCATCCGAGAGGAAGGGACTAGCCTCAGACTTGAGCAGTTCTTC TRBJ2-1 . TRBV10-3 TRBD2
CSASGTSGRALTDTQYF TGCAGCGCTTCCGGGACTAGCGGGAGGGCCTTGACAGATACGCAGTATTTT TRBJ2-3 many TRBV29-1 TRBD2
CAWSRISALRNEKLFF TGTGCCTGGAGTCGGATATCAGCGTTGAGAAATGAAAAACTGTTTTTT TRBJ1-4 many TRBV30 .
CATSPQESSYNEQFF TGTGCCACCTCACCCCAAGAAAGCTCCTACAATGAGCAGTTCTTC TRBJ2-1 . TRBV10-3 .
CASSAPGQPQHF TGTGCCAGCAGTGCCCCCGGCCAGCCCCAGCATTTT TRBJ1-5 . TRBV27 .
CASRGLGYTIYF TGTGCCAGCAGGGGGCTTGGGTACACCATATATTTT TRBJ1-3 many TRBV2 .
CASSWDRYKETQYF TGCGCCAGCAGCTGGGACAGGTACAAAGAGACCCAGTACTTC TRBJ2-5 many TRBV5-1 TRBD1
CASKRVGVEQFF TGTGCCAGCAAACGGGTCGGCGTGGAGCAGTTCTTC TRBJ2-1 . TRBV2 .
CASSPGQRTTYEQYF TGTGCCAGCAGCCCGGGACAGAGAACGACCTACGAGCAGTACTTC TRBJ2-7 . TRBV7-9 TRBD1
CAWRRSTTQYF TGTGCCTGGAGGCGGTCGACAACCCAGTACTTC TRBJ2-5 few TRBV30 .
CASSHAGTSGASYEQYF TGTGCCAGCAGCCATGCGGGGACTAGCGGGGCATCCTACGAGCAGTACTTC TRBJ2-7 many TRBV4-2 TRBD2
CASSELHGDQPQHF TGTGCCAGCAGTGAGTTACACGGAGATCAGCCCCAGCATTTT TRBJ1-5 . TRBV2 .
CASSYQEGYEQYF TGTGCCAGCAGTTACCAGGAAGGATACGAGCAGTACTTC TRBJ2-7 many TRBV6-5 .
CASSQYPSGSDEQYF TGTGCCAGCAGCCAATACCCTAGCGGGAGCGACGAGCAGTACTTC TRBJ2-7 many TRBV16 TRBD2
CSAVTSSGSYEQYF TGCAGTGCCGTTACCTCTAGCGGTTCCTACGAGCAGTACTTC TRBJ2-7 many TRBV20-1 TRBD2
CAISEVDRYQPQHF TGTGCCATCAGTGAGGTGGACAGGTATCAGCCCCAGCATTTT TRBJ1-5 many TRBV10-3 TRBD1
CASADPRAASGEQFF TGTGCCAGCGCCGACCCCCGGGCCGCGTCGGGTGAGCAGTTCTTC TRBJ2-1 many TRBV25-1 .